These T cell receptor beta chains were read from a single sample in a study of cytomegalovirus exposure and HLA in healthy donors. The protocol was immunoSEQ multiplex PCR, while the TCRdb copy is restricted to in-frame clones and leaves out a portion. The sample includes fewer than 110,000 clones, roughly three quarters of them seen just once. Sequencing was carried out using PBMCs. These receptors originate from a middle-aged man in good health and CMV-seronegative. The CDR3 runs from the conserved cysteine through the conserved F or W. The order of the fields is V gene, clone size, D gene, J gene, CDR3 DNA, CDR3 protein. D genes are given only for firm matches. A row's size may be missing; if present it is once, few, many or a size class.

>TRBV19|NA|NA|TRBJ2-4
TGTGCCAGTAGTATCAAGGCCGTGACAGATATAAAAAACATTCAGTACTTC
CASSIKAVTDIKNIQYF
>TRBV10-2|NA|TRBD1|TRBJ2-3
TGCGCCAGCAGTGAGTCGGGACAGGGGGCTTTT
CASSESGQGAF
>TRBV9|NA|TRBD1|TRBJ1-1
TGTGCCAGCAGCCCCGGGACAGGGGTGAAAAAGTCTGAAGCTTTCTTT
CASSPGTGVKKSEAFF
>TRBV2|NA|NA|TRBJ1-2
TGTGCCAGCAGTGAGTGGGGGCAATATGGCTACACCTTC
CASSEWGQYGYTF
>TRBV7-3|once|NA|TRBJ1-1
TGTGCCAGCAGCCGACGGGGGGCAGCAATTAACACTGAAGCTTTCTTT
CASSRRGAAINTEAFF
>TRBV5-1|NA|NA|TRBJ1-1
TGCGCCAGCAGGTACCTAGTTGGTGCGGCTGAAGCTTTCTTT
CASRYLVGAAEAFF
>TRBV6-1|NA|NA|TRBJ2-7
TGTGCCAGCAGTGAAGTTTTAGCCTACGAGCAGTACTTC
CASSEVLAYEQYF
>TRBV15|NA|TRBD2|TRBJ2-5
TGTGCCACCAGCAGAGTAGCGGGGGGCGCTGAGACCCAGTACTTC
CATSRVAGGAETQYF
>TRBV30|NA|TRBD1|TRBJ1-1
TGTGCCTGGAGTACCGGACAGGGAAGAACTGAAGCTTTCTTT
CAWSTGQGRTEAFF
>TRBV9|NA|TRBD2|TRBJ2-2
TGTGCCAGCAGCTTCCATAGCGGGGGGGCCGACGGGGAGCTGTTTTTT
CASSFHSGGADGELFF
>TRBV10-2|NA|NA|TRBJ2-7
TGCGCCAGCGCCACCGACCGGGGCGAGCAGTACTTC
CASATDRGEQYF
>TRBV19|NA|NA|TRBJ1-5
TGTGCCATATCTGAACAGGGTTCCATAGAGCCCCAGCATTTT
CAISEQGSIEPQHF
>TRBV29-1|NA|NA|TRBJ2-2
TGCAGCGTTGGAGGGGGGGCCTCGAACACCGGGGAGCTGTTTTTT
CSVGGGASNTGELFF
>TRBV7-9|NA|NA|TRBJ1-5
TGTTCCAGCAGCGTAGGGGGGCAACCCCAGCATTTT
CSSSVGGQPQHF
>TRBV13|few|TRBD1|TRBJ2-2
TGTGCCAGCAGCTTCCTCTCCGGGACAGTGATTGAACACCGGGGAGCTGTTTTT
CASSFLSGTVIEHRGAVF
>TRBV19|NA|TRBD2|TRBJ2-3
TGTGCCAGTAGTTCTAGCGGGGTCGCCGGTTCTAACTTGGATACGCAGTATTTT
CASSSSGVAGSNLDTQYF
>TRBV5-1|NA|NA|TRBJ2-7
TGCGCCAGCAGCTGGGACACAACCTACGAGCAGTACTTC
CASSWDTTYEQYF
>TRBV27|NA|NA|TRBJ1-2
TGTGCCAGCCAAGGATCTGACATCTATGGCTACACCTTC
CASQGSDIYGYTF
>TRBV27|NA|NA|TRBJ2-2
TGTGCCAGCAGTACCCTACAGGTATCCACCGGGGAGCTGTTTTTT
CASSTLQVSTGELFF
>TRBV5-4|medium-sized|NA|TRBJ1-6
TGTGCCAGCAGCATAATCGGGGAAGCTAATTCACCCCTCCACTTT
CASSIIGEANSPLHF
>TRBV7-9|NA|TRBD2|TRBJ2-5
TGTGCCAGCAGCTTAGGCAGTCTAGCGGGGGAAGAGACCCAGTACTTC
CASSLGSLAGEETQYF
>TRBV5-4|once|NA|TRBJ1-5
TGTGCCAGCAGCCCGAACATAAATCAGCCCCAGCATTTT
CASSPNINQPQHF
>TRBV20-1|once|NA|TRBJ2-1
TGCAGTGCCAACAGGGACCATGAGCAGTTCTTC
CSANRDHEQFF
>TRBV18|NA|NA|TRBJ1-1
TGTGCCAGCTCACCATTCCAGGAATACACTGAAGCTTTCTTT
CASSPFQEYTEAFF
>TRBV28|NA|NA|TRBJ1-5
TGTGCCAGCAGTTTCATGCGAGCTTATAGCAATCAGCCCCAGCATTTT
CASSFMRAYSNQPQHF
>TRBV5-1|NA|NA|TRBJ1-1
TGCGCCAGCAAGATCGGGGGGCTGAACACTGAAGCTTTCTTT
CASKIGGLNTEAFF